These 17 T cell receptor beta chains were all obtained from the same sample, sequenced in a study of T cell repertoires in cytomegalovirus infection. One entry per CDR3 protein results from TCRdb running MiXCR on the reads. This sample has 55,000 to 70,000 distinct CDR3 sequences, with about 23% found just once. What these receptors recognize is not known. The sample comprised PBMCs, sequenced either directly or after in vitro stimulation (not recorded which). These receptors were collected from a human donor in good health (CMV status not recorded). Some clones in this sample may be carry-over from other donors' samples.

CDR3 residues: CASSLYHSESDTQYF. Here the CDR3 DNA reads TGTGCCAGCAGCTTATATCACTCCGAGAGTGACACGCAGTATTTT. The chain uses TRBV7-9 and TRBJ2-3, with D hard to call. Germline CDR1 is SEHNR and CDR2 is FQNEAQ (reference sequence). V lost 2 bases to trimming and J lost 9 bases, with 18 bases between them. The CDR3 is 15 residues long.

This rearrangement joins TRBV12-3 or TRBV12-4 to TRBJ1-2; D is unresolved. V lost 3 bases and J 1 base, leaving 9 bases between the germline ends. CDR3 length: 14 residues. The CDR3 spells CASSFGVVNYGYTF. As DNA, the CDR3 is TGTGCCAGCAGTTTCGGGGTAGTTAACTATGGCTACACCTTC.

In this sample, this clonotype turned up once. The chain recombines TRBV19 with TRBJ2-1; 7 bases are shared with TRBD2. The CDR3 runs 17 residues. After removal of 3 bases from V and 0 bases from J, the junction contained 8 bases not matched to a gene. Germline values: CDR1 LNHDA, CDR2 SQIVND (reference sequence). The CDR3 DNA follows: TGTGCCAGTAGTATTTTCCCTAGCGGTAGCTCCTACAATGAGCAGTTCTTC. It specifies CASSIFPSGSSYNEQFF. The full variable domain, with the rest looked up from reference TRBV19 and TRBJ2-1, is DGGITQSPKYLFRKEGQNVTLSCEQNLNHDAMYWYRQDPGQGLRLIYYSQIVNDFQKGDIAEGYSVSREKKESFPLTVTSAQKNPTAFYLCASSIFPSGSSYNEQFFGPGTRLTVL.

This chain links TRBV28 with TRBJ1-6; no clear D. Trimming pared 3 bases from V and 0 bases from J, leaving 9 bases between. CDR1 is MDHEN and CDR2 is SYDVKM in the germline V gene. This CDR3 comprises 16 residues. The CDR3 DNA is TGTGCCAGCAGTTTTAACCGAGGCTCCTATAATTCACCCCTCCACTTT. This sequence encodes CASSFNRGSYNSPLHF.

CDR3 protein: CASSQEVGQGGNTIYF. The CDR3 DNA follows: TGCGCCAGCAGCCAAGAAGTTGGTCAGGGCGGAAACACCATATATTTT. This chain links TRBV4-3 with TRBJ1-3, with D possibly being TRBD1 (5 bases). V gave up 0 bases and J gave up 4 bases, with 13 bases separating them. CDR1 is LGHNA and CDR2 is YSLEER in the germline V gene. The CDR3 consists of 16 residues.

This clonotype was counted many times. The CDR3 sequence: CASSLRDRVTEAFF. DNA for the CDR3: TGTGCCAGCAGCTTAAGGGATCGGGTCACTGAAGCTTTCTTT. This chain joins TRBV7-2 and TRBJ1-1, with D unresolved. CDR3 length: 14 residues. The V gene lost 2 bases and the J gene lost 4 bases, with 11 bases spanning the gap. Germline CDR1 and CDR2: SGHTA and FQGNSA.

In its sample, this clonotype was seen a few times. The gene calls are TRBV6-1 and TRBJ2-7, with no clear D. Trimming removed 5 bases at V and 0 bases at J, with 14 bases between. In germline, CDR1 is MNHNS, CDR2 SASEGT. The CDR3 sequence is 15 residues long. The CDR3 sequence is CASSQGRLSSYEQYF. DNA of the CDR3: TGTGCCAGCAGTCAAGGACGGCTAAGCTCCTACGAGCAGTACTTC.

The genes are TRBV2 and TRBJ2-7; 7 bases fit TRBD1. The CDR3 sequence is 14 residues long. J was trimmed by 3 bases and V by 6 bases; bases with no gene match: 8. CDR1 SNHLY and CDR2 FYNNEI come from the germline V gene. The CDR3 nucleotides read TGTGCCAGCAGGCAAGGGACAGCCAACTACGAGCAGTACTTC. Translated, it gives CASRQGTANYEQYF.

This clonotype was observed a handful of times. The V gene is TRBV14, the J gene TRBJ1-1, with D unresolved. The CDR3 has 11 amino acids. In germline, CDR1 is SGHDN, CDR2 FVKESK. V was shortened by 3 bases and J by 8 bases, with 7 bases between the two germline ends. CDR3 region: CASSHGVEAFF. The CDR3 DNA follows: TGTGCCAGCAGCCATGGGGTCGAAGCTTTCTTT.

This clonotype was observed a handful of times. This chain joins TRBV12-3 or TRBV12-4 and TRBJ1-5; 7 bases agree with TRBD1. The CDR3 totals 15 residues. V was clipped by 0 bases and J by 5 bases; unmatched bases: 4. The CDR3 protein is CASSLATGPHQPQHF. In DNA, the CDR3 is TGTGCCAGCAGTTTAGCGACAGGGCCCCATCAGCCCCAGCATTTT.

This sequence joins TRBV6-2 or TRBV6-3 and TRBJ2-6, with TRBD1 matching over 10 bases. V shed 5 bases and J 2 bases; nucleotides not matched to a gene: 12. The germline V gene encodes CDR1 MNHEY and CDR2 SVGEGT. The CDR3 totals 19 residues. The CDR3 protein is CASSRHPGQGSTGANVLTF. The CDR3 DNA reads as TGTGCCAGCAGTCGACACCCGGGACAGGGGTCGACTGGGGCCAACGTCCTGACTTTC.

The table lists this clonotype with a few counts. The J gene is TRBJ2-2, the V gene TRBV6-4; D is undetermined. The V gene's germline CDR1 is MRHNA and CDR2 SNTAGT. This CDR3 comprises 13 residues. The germline V and J ends were trimmed by 3 bases and 1 base, with 3 bases remaining between them. Here the CDR3 reads CASSEGNTGELFF. CDR3 bases: TGTGCCAGCAGTGAGGGGAACACCGGGGAGCTGTTTTTT.

In its sample, this clonotype was seen a few times. The chain links TRBV6-8 to TRBJ2-4, with 7 bases fitting TRBD1. Germline V lookup: CDR1 MNHGY, CDR2 SAAAGT. There are 14 residues in the CDR3. Losses at the gene ends were 6 bases for V and 6 bases for J; bases not matched to a gene: 8. Here the CDR3 reads CASSPGSGGNIQYF. The CDR3 DNA reads as TGTGCCAGCAGCCCCGGCTCAGGGGGAAACATTCAGTACTTC.

The genes are TRBV9 and TRBJ1-1; no firm D call. The CDR3 is 13 residues long. Germline V CDR1 and CDR2: SGDLS, YYNGEE. Trimming cost V 4 bases and J 7 bases, with 14 bases left between them. CDR3 residues: CASSPAPRNEAFF. DNA of the CDR3: TGTGCCAGCAGCCCCGCCCCACGGAATGAAGCTTTCTTT.

This chain connects TRBV6-2 or TRBV6-3 to TRBJ2-5; possible D gene TRBD1, 6 bases. The CDR3 is 15 amino acids. V lost 2 bases, J lost 2 bases, and 12 bases lay in between. From germline, CDR1 is MNHEY and CDR2 SVGEGT. The CDR3 DNA is TGTGCCAGCAGTTACGGACAGATGACTCAAGAGACCCAGTACTTC. This encodes CASSYGQMTQETQYF.

This clonotype was seen many times. J is TRBJ2-5 and V is TRBV6-5; the D is unclear. Germline V gene lookup returns CDR1 MNHEY and CDR2 SVGAGI. This CDR3 has 15 amino acids. Trimming shortened V by 5 bases and J by 3 bases, and 16 bases separated the two germline ends. The CDR3 protein is CASSRPKRTKETQYF. The CDR3, as DNA: TGTGCCAGCAGTAGACCGAAGCGCACTAAAGAGACCCAGTACTTC.

V gene TRBV6-6 combines with J gene TRBJ1-3, with 7 bases lining up with TRBD1. The CDR3 is 15 amino acids. Germline CDR1 and CDR2: MNHNY and SVGAGI (reference sequence). The junction had 1 base not matched to a gene; V was cut back by 0 bases and J by 2 bases. This CDR3 is CASSYSTGTGNTIYF. The CDR3 bases are TGTGCCAGCAGTTACTCGACAGGGACTGGAAACACCATATATTTT.